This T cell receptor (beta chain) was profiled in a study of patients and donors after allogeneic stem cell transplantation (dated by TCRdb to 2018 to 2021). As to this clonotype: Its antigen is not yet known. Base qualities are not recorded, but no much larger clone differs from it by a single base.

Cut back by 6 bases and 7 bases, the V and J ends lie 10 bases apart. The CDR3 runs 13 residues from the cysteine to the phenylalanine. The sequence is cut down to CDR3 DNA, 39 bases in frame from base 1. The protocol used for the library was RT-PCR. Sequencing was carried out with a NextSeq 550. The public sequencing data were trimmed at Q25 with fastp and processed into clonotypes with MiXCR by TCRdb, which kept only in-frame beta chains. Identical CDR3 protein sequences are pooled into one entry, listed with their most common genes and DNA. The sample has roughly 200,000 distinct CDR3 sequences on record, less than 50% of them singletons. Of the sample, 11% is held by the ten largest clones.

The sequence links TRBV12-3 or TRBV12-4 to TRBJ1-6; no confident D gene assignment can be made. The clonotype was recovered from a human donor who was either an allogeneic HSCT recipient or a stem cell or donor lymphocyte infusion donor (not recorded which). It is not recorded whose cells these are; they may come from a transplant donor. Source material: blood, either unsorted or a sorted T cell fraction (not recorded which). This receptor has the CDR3 CASRTERNSPLHF. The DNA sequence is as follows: TGTGCCAGCAGAACTGAGAGGAATTCACCCCTCCACTTT.